This T cell receptor beta chain was sequenced for a study of T cells in Graves' hyperthyroidism and ophthalmopathy (dated by TCRdb to the late 2010s). The study in broad terms: Peripheral blood was sampled at the time of initial diagnosis, prior to any treatment. In about 6 Graves' hyperthyroidism patients, the study also compared T-cell repertoires from thyroid tissue with T-cell repertoires from blood. To identify distinguishing TCR V-J signatures, a discovery cohort of about a hundred patients was used, comprising 40 to 45 with Graves' ophthalmopathy and 57 with stable Graves' hyperthyroidism. The roughly 94 discovery patients were randomly divided into training and test sets at a 7:3 ratio. Once sampling was done, hyperthyroidism patients were given methimazole at a starting dose of 30 mg daily, whereas ophthalmopathy patients were given high-dose intravenous methylprednisolone. TCR Vbeta CDR3 sequencing of approximately 140 peripheral blood samples (approximately 44 ophthalmopathy, approximately 80 hyperthyroidism and about 17 progressor patients) is reported in the paper. An independent validation cohort of about 19 hyperthyroidism patients and about 15 patients who later progressed to ophthalmopathy tested prospective prediction of ophthalmopathy.

General conclusions and limits of the study: In cross-validation, a model built on a 13 V-J signature told ophthalmopathy apart from stable hyperthyroidism with approximately 90% sensitivity and 81% to 82% specificity, and in testing the same model reached 80%/75%. In validation, the model predicted progression to ophthalmopathy with around 71% sensitivity and over 72% specificity, a median of approximately 6.5 months before onset. Most expanded thyroid clonotypes (frequency above 0.001) were also detected in blood, a finding suggesting that blood repertoires may reflect thyroid immune responses. No statistical method was used to fix the sample size in advance, and group allocation was not hidden from the investigators.

TCR beta CDR3 regions were amplified from RNA transcripts. A first-round RT-PCR of the TCR CDR3 used the HTBI primer set with the Qiagen OneStep RT-PCR kit. Libraries were constructed in a second round of multiplex PCR, after which size selection and purification were performed. The libraries were sequenced on an Illumina HiSeq2000 using paired-end 100 bp reads. The study's own analysis went as follows. SOAPnuke was used to process the raw data, removing reads that contained adapters or uncalled bases, had a mean Phred below 15, or lacked an exact match to the constant primer or identifier. COPE v1.2.5 was used to merge the high-quality paired reads, and each unique nucleotide sequence was defined as a clonotype. MiTCR v1.1 was used to align clonotypes to the IMGT TRBV, TRBD and TRBJ reference segments. The analysis was restricted to V-J combinations with a frequency above 0.0001, which together covered just over 99% of the repertoires. The TCS score was defined as the ratio of F50 (clonal expansion) to E x V (chaos), calculated using BLOSUM62-based TCRdist between CDR3 peptides within each V-J. Welch's t-statistics and random forest reduced around 520 V-J features to 13, which were used in a naive Bayes classifier (R e1071). Using fastp trimming at Q25 and MiXCR clonotype assembly, TCRdb reanalyzed the public sequencing data and kept in-frame beta chains. Every distinct CDR3 protein forms one entry, paired with its most common genes and DNA. The V and J calls were determined by TCRdb, not by the authors. In all, the sample holds 200,000 to 250,000 distinct CDR3 sequences, and 17% of those were seen once. 50% of the sample rests with the top ten.

This clonotype was observed many times. Its antigen is currently not known. No base-level quality is on record; no much larger clone is a single base apart. Spanning cysteine to phenylalanine, the CDR3 consists of 14 amino acids. The CDR3 DNA has 42 bases and is translated from base 1. Between the V and J ends, shortened by 5 bases and 6 bases respectively, the junction contains 14 bases. Graves' hyperthyroidism was defined as stable when no progression to ophthalmopathy occurred over 18 months of follow-up. The hyperthyroidism patients were between 18 and 65 years old and newly diagnosed, with a disease duration of less than 2 months. Patients with uncontrolled infections, other autoimmune diseases, pregnancy or lactation were excluded. Clinical symptoms, serum thyroxine and TRAb, thyroid ultrasound, and orbital computed tomography formed the basis for the diagnoses. PBMCs were isolated from approximately 10 ml of fresh peripheral blood by Ficoll-Paque density gradient centrifugation. Total RNA was extracted using Trizol reagent, and RNA quality was assessed on an Agilent 2100 Bioanalyzer.

This TCR came from a man aged 50 or older with Graves' hyperthyroidism. Specimen: blood. Recombination connected TRBV12-3 or TRBV12-4 to TRBJ2-1; matching of 6 bases hints at TRBD2 as the D gene. This receptor carries the CDR3 CASSRSAEGNEQFF. The nucleotide sequence is TGTGCCAGCAGTAGATCCGCGGAGGGCAATGAGCAGTTCTTC.